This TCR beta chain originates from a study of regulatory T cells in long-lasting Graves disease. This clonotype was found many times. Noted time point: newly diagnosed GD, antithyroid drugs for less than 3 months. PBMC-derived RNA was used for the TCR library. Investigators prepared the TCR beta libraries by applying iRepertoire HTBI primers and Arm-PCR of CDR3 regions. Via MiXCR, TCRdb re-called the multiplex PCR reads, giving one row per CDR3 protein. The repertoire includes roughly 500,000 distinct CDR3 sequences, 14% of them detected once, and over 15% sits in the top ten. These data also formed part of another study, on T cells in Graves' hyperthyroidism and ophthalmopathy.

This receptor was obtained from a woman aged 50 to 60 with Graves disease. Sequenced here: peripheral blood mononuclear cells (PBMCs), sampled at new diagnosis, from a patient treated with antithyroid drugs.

CDR3 loop: CASSLSGRAAEKLFF. CDR3 in DNA: TGTGCCAGCAGTTTATCTGGCAGGGCGGCGGAAAAACTGTTTTTT. This sequence joins TRBV27 and TRBJ1-4; weak D call: TRBD1 (5 bases). This CDR3 spans 15 amino acids. The V and J ends lost 0 bases and 8 bases respectively, with 13 bases between them. Germline V lookup: CDR1 MNHEY, CDR2 SMNVEV (reference sequence).